The present TCR beta chain was sequenced within a study of OX40 agonist ivuxolimab in advanced cancers. Regarding the study as a whole: Normalized T-cell clonal expansion was also low in a subset of nonresponders. At 0.1-3.0 mg/kg, partial responders had clonal expansion among the lowest observed.

Some clones are missing from TCRdb's copy, which holds only in-frame ones; the method was immunoSEQ multiplex PCR. The sample includes about 100,000 clones, approximately 90% of them seen just once. A note on this clone: The antigen is undetermined.

The V and J ends lost 1 base and 0 bases respectively, with 6 bases between them. This CDR3 region has 14 residues. Germline lookup yields CDR1 LGHNA and CDR2 YSLEER. J is TRBJ1-1 and V is TRBV4-3; D is uncertain. The TCR sequence derives from an adult with an advanced solid tumor such as melanoma, head and neck, liver or kidney cancer. This specimen was CD4+ or CD8+ T cells sorted from blood, taken in a trial of the OX40 agonist ivuxolimab. DNA for the CDR3: TGCGCCAGCAGCCAAGTAGGACTGAACACTGAAGCTTTCTTT. Translated: CASSQVGLNTEAFF.